The 22 T cell receptor beta chains listed next were all sequenced from one sample in a study of shared T cell receptors in the human thymus. Generated by immunoSEQ multiplex PCR, the TCRdb table keeps only in-frame clones and is missing some. The sample has about 380,000 clones; around 93% are singletons. Sequenced: thymocytes. The receptors were gathered from a human donor.

The V call is TRBV7-2, the J call TRBJ2-1; D unclear. The V gene's germline CDR1 is SGHTA and CDR2 FQGNSA. V dropped 1 base and J dropped 3 bases, with 10 bases sitting between them. The CDR3 is made up of 15 amino acids. CDR3 amino acids: CASSLDVRGYNEQFF. CDR3 coding DNA: TGTGCCAGCAGCTTAGACGTTAGAGGCTACAATGAGCAGTTCTTC.

The chain combines TRBV4-3 with TRBJ2-5, with a tentative D call TRBD1 (7 bases). CDR1 is LGHNA and CDR2 is YSLEER in the germline V gene. The CDR3 runs to 14 residues. V lost 4 bases and J lost 1, with 10 bases in between. The CDR3 is CASSPGGLQETQYF. In DNA form, the CDR3 reads TGCGCCAGCAGCCCAGGGGGGCTCCAAGAGACCCAGTACTTC.

V and J are TRBV7-9 and TRBJ2-1, with TRBD2 matching over 10 bases. V lost 3 bases, J lost 6 bases, and 5 bases stayed unmatched. This CDR3 contains 15 residues. CDR1 SEHNR and CDR2 FQNEAQ come from the germline V gene (reference sequence). CDR3 coding DNA: TGTGCCAGCAGCTTGAGGACTAGCGGTAGCAATGAGCAGTTCTTC. It encodes CASSLRTSGSNEQFF.

The CDR3 loop is CASSPRRVNQPQHF. CDR3 nucleotide sequence: TGTGCCAGCAGTCCGCGGAGAGTCAATCAGCCCCAGCATTTT. The chain has TRBV28 and TRBJ1-5; unclear D gene. Trimming shortened V by 5 bases and J by 3 bases, and 11 bases separated the two germline ends. Germline values: CDR1 MDHEN, CDR2 SYDVKM. This CDR3 contains 14 residues.

This clone was counted a single time. Here the CDR3 reads CASTLGGGKEKLFF. As DNA, the CDR3 is TGTGCCAGCACTTTGGGAGGGGGCAAAGAAAAACTGTTTTTT. The chain joins TRBV7-2 to TRBJ1-4; 7 bases match TRBD1. Germline V gene data show CDR1 as SGHTA and CDR2 as FQGNSA. J gave up 8 bases and V 7 bases, and 10 bases lay outside the gene matches. The CDR3 is 14 residues long.

The chain recombines TRBV7-9 with TRBJ2-7, with TRBD2 identical over 9 bases. Trimming removed 5 bases from V and 2 bases from J; junction bases left unmatched: 7. CDR3 length: 15 residues. Germline V gene sequence: CDR1 SEHNR, CDR2 FQNEAQ (reference sequence). In DNA, the CDR3 is TGTGCCAGCAGCCCAAGGACTAGCGAAACCTACGAGCAGTACTTC. As protein: CASSPRTSETYEQYF.

The genes are TRBV14 and TRBJ2-1, with no clear D. This CDR3 region has 11 residues. Germline V gene data show CDR1 as SGHDN and CDR2 as FVKESK. V was shortened by 1 base and J by 8 bases, with 3 bases between the two germline ends. The DNA of the CDR3 is TGTGCCAGCAGCCAAGGCTATGAGCAGTTCTTC. Translating gives CASSQGYEQFF.

The rearrangement uses TRBV5-4 and TRBJ2-4; 11 bases are shared with TRBD2. CDR3 length: 18 amino acids. Losses at the gene ends were 0 bases for V and 2 bases for J; bases not matched to a gene: 7. CDR1 is SGHNT, CDR2 YYREEE, per germline (reference sequence). Written as DNA, the CDR3 is TGTGCCAGCAGCTTGGTGGCTAGCGGGAGGAGACCCAAAAACATTCAGTACTTC. Amino acids: CASSLVASGRRPKNIQYF.

The rearrangement uses TRBV5-4 and TRBJ2-7; 11 bases match TRBD2. CDR1 is SGHNT, CDR2 YYREEE, per germline (reference sequence). The CDR3 consists of 15 residues. The V gene end was trimmed by 3 bases and the J gene end by 4 bases; junction bases not matched to a gene: 6. For the CDR3, the DNA is TGTGCCAGCAGCTATAGCGGGAGGGCCCAATACGAGCAGTACTTC. It is translated as CASSYSGRAQYEQYF.

The chain links TRBV5-4 to TRBJ2-7; TRBD2 matches at 11 bases. The CDR3 extends over 14 amino acids. With 4 bases clipped from V and 9 bases from J, the junction kept 9 bases outside the gene matches. Germline CDR1 and CDR2: SGHNT and YYREEE (reference sequence). CDR3 residues: CASSPRLAGSRQYF. CDR3 nucleotides: TGTGCCAGCAGCCCCAGACTAGCGGGATCCCGGCAGTACTTC.

The V call is TRBV21-1, the J call TRBJ1-1. TRBV21-1 corresponds to a pseudogene. The CDR3 has 16 amino acids. The DNA for the CDR3 is TGTGCCAGCAGCAAAAAGGAGGGGCGCTGCAACACTGAAGCTTTCTTT. Translation gives CASSKKEGRCNTEAFF.

This chain joins TRBV6-1 and TRBJ2-7, with no clear D. Germline V CDR1 and CDR2: MNHNS, SASEGT. The V gene lost 11 bases and the J gene lost 2 bases, with 16 bases spanning the gap. The CDR3 runs 13 residues. This CDR3 is CAFVDPGPYEQYF. The DNA for the CDR3 is TGTGCCTTTGTAGACCCCGGACCCTACGAGCAGTACTTC.

J is TRBJ2-1 and V is TRBV5-4; 10 bases fit TRBD2. The CDR3 spans 18 residues. The germline gives CDR1 SGHNT, CDR2 YYREEE (reference sequence). V lost 7 bases and J lost 0; bases outside the gene matches: 13. CDR3 sequence: CASLPGLALSDSYNEQFF. DNA for the CDR3: TGTGCCAGCCTACCGGGACTAGCGCTCTCCGACTCCTACAATGAGCAGTTCTTC.

V is TRBV11-3 and J is TRBJ2-2, with TRBD2 matching over 7 bases. CDR1 SGHNT and CDR2 YENEEA come from the germline V gene. The CDR3 spans 16 residues. V shed 5 bases, J shed 4 bases, and the junction held 10 bases outside the gene matches. Here the CDR3 reads CASSPRSGKGTGELFF. The DNA for the CDR3 is TGTGCCAGCAGCCCAAGGAGCGGGAAGGGCACCGGGGAGCTGTTTTTT.

This clone appeared a single time. The rearrangement joins TRBV7-3 to TRBJ2-3; 7 positions match TRBD2. This CDR3 has 17 amino acids. CDR1 SGHTA and CDR2 FQGTGA come from the germline V gene. Losses at the gene ends were 5 bases for V and 0 bases for J; bases not matched to a gene: 11. This CDR3 is CASSHTELAYSTDTQYF. For the CDR3, the DNA is TGTGCCAGCAGCCATACTGAACTAGCGTACAGCACAGATACGCAGTATTTT.

V usage is TRBV6-1 and J usage is TRBJ1-5, with 8 bases identical to TRBD1. This CDR3 is 20 amino acids long. Germline values: CDR1 MNHNS, CDR2 SASEGT. Unmatched junction bases numbered 19, after V lost 4 bases and J lost 2 bases. CDR3 DNA sequence: TGTGCCAGCAGTGGGACAGGGCAGGATGCAGAATTCGGGGGCAATCAGCCCCAGCATTTT. Protein sequence: CASSGTGQDAEFGGNQPQHF.

J is TRBJ1-2 and V is TRBV5-1; TRBD1 matches at 7 bases. Germline CDR1 is SGHRS and CDR2 is YFSETQ. V trimming: 0 bases; J trimming: 4 bases; junction bases outside the gene matches: 15. CDR3 size: 18 residues. The CDR3 protein is CASSLVLVGTVVSYGYTF. CDR3 nucleotides: TGCGCCAGCAGCTTGGTCCTAGTTGGGACAGTTGTTTCCTATGGCTACACCTTC.

This clone was counted between two and nine times. The J gene is TRBJ2-7, the V gene TRBV10-3; no reliable D call. Germline CDR1 is ENHRY and CDR2 is SYGVKD. The V and J ends lost 7 bases and 4 bases respectively, with 14 bases between them. CDR3 size: 13 residues. The DNA for the CDR3 is TGTGCCATCAATCCCGGGCCACCATACGAGCAGTACTTC. It yields the protein CAINPGPPYEQYF.

This chain joins TRBV27 and TRBJ2-1; D might be TRBD2 (6 bases). Germline loops: CDR1 MNHEY, CDR2 SMNVEV (reference sequence). There are 15 residues in the CDR3. V was trimmed by 2 bases and J by 4 bases, leaving 12 bases between them. For the CDR3, the DNA is TGTGCCAGCAGTTTACGAGGGGAGGAATACAATGAGCAGTTCTTC. It is translated as CASSLRGEEYNEQFF.

This chain connects TRBV7-2 to TRBJ1-1; no clear D. Trimming stripped 5 bases from V and 7 bases from J, with 11 bases between. The CDR3 has 12 residues. Germline CDR1 and CDR2: SGHTA and FQGNSA. The CDR3 loop is CASSPPDGEAFF. CDR3 nucleotides: TGTGCCAGCAGCCCCCCGGACGGTGAAGCTTTCTTT.

This clone has a handful of counts. The genes are TRBV18 and TRBJ2-2, with a possible D match to TRBD2 (6 bases). The CDR3 is made up of 15 amino acids. Germline-derived CDR1 and CDR2 are KGHSH and LQKENI. The V gene lost 3 bases and the J gene lost 5 bases, with 13 bases spanning the gap. The CDR3 sequence is CASSPKREQTGELFF. Here the CDR3 DNA reads TGTGCCAGCTCACCGAAACGGGAGCAAACCGGGGAGCTGTTTTTT.

CDR3 sequence (DNA): TGCGCCAGCAGCCACCTCCTCGGGGGGGTAGCGGGAGTAGAGACCCAGTACTTC. Its protein is CASSHLLGGVAGVETQYF. The gene calls are TRBV4-1 and TRBJ2-5; TRBD2 agrees at 9 bases. The V segment lost 3 bases and the J segment 4 bases; nucleotides outside the gene matches: 15. In germline, CDR1 is MGHRA, CDR2 YSYEKL. The CDR3 covers 18 residues.